This T cell receptor (beta chain) originates from a study of T cells in Graves' hyperthyroidism and ophthalmopathy. Regarding the study as a whole: In blood, most of the thyroid clonotypes expanded above 0.001 were also present. Model predictions of ophthalmopathy came a median around 6.5 months before onset.

Per germline, CDR1 LNHDA and CDR2 SQIVND (reference sequence). Trimming cost V 1 base and J 7 bases, with 16 bases left between them. This CDR3 has 15 amino acids. This clonotype turned up a few times. Its antigen is currently unknown. The CDR3 regions of TCR beta were amplified from RNA transcripts. The HTBI primer set served for first-round RT-PCR of the TCR CDR3. TCRdb re-called the multiplex PCR reads with MiXCR, one entry per CDR3 protein. The table records under 350,000 distinct CDR3 sequences, roughly an eighth of them present only once. Patients counted as stable if ophthalmopathy did not develop within 18 months. Clinicians diagnosed patients from clinical symptoms, serum thyroxine and TRAb, thyroid ultrasound and orbital computed tomography.

This TCR came from a woman in her thirties or forties with Graves' hyperthyroidism. Material: blood. The V call is TRBV19, the J call TRBJ1-2; D is unresolved. For the CDR3, the DNA is TGTGCCAGTAGTATAGTGGGCCAACGATACGTTGGCTACACCTTC. Translation gives CASSIVGQRYVGYTF.